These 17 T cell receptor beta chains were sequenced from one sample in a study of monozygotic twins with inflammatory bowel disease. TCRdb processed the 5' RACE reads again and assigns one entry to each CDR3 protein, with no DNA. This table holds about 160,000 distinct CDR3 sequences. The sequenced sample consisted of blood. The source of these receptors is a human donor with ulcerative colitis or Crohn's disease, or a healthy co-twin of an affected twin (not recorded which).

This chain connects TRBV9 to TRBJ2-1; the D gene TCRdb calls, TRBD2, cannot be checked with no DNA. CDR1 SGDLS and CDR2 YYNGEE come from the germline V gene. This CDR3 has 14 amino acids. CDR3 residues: CASSIGLADNEQFF.

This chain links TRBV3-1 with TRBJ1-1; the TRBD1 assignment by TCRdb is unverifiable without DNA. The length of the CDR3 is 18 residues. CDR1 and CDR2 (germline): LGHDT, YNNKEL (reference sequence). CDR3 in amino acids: CASSQDRDRRPVNTEAFF.

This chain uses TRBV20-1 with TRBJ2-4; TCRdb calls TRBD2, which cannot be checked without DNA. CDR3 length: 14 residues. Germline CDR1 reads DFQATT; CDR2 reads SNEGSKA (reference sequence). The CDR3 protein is CSAQEGPLGNIQYF.

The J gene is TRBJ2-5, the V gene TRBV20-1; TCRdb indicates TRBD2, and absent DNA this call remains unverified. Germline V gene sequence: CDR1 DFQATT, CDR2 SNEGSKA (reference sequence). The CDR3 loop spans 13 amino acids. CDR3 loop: CSAEGLARETQYF.

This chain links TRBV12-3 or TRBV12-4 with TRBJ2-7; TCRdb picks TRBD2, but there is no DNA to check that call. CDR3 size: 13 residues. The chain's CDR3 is CASSQLREGEQYF.

The CDR3 is CASSPGGGPNTEAFF. This chain links TRBV7-9 with TRBJ1-1; TCRdb returns TRBD1, unconfirmable since there is no DNA. The CDR3 extends over 15 amino acids. CDR1 and CDR2 from the germline V gene are SEHNR and FQNEAQ (reference sequence). The variable domain in full, with the rest retrieved from reference TRBV7-9 and TRBJ1-1, is DTGVSQNPRHKITKRGQNVTFRCDPISEHNRLYWYRQTLGQGPEFLTYFQNEAQLEKSRLLSDRFSAERPKGSFSTLEIQRTEQGDSAMYLCASSPGGGPNTEAFFGQGTRLTVV.

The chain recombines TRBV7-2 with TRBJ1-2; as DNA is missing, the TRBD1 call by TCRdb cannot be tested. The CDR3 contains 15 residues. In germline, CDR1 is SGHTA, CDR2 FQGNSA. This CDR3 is CASSSQGAGEGGYTF.

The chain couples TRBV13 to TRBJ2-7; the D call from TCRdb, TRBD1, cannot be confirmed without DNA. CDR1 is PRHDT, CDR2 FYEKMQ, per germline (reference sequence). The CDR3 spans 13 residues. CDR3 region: CASTTLGGYEQYF.

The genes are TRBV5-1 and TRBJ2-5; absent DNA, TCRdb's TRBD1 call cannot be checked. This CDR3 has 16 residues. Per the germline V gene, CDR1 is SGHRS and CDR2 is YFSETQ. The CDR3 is CASSLGQTKKSETQYF.

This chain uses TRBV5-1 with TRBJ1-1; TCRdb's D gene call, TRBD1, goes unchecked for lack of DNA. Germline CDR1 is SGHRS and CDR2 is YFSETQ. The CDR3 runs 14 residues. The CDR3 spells CASSPTPEGTEAFF.

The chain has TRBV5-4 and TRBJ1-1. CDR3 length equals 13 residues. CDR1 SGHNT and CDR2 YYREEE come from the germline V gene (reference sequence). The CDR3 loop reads CASSLESNTEAFF.

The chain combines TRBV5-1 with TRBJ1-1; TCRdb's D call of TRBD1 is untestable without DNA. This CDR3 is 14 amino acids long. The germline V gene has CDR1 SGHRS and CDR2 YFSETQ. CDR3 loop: CASTTTGGNTEAFF.

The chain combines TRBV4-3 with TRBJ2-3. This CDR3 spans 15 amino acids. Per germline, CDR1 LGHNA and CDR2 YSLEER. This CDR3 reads CASSQGVSGSDTQYF.

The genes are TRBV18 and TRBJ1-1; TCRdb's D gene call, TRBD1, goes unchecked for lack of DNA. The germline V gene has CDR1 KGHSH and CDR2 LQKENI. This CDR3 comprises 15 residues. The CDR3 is CASSPRAAPGTEAFF. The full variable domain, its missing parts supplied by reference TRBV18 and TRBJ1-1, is NAGVMQNPRHLVRRRGQEARLRCSPMKGHSHVYWYRQLPEEGLKFMVYLQKENIIDESGMPKERFSAEFPKEGPSILRIQQVVRGDSAAYFCASSPRAAPGTEAFFGQGTRLTVV.

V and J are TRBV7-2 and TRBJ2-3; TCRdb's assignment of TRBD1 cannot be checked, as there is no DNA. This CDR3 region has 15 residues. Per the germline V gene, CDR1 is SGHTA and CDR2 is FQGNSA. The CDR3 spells CASSLGGGPQDTQYF. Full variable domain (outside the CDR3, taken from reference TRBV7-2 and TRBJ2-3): GAGVSQSPSNKVTEKGKDVELRCDPISGHTALYWYRQSLGQGLEFLIYFQGNSAPDKSGLPSDRFSAERTGGSVSTLTIQRTQQEDSAVYLCASSLGGGPQDTQYFGPGTRLTVL.

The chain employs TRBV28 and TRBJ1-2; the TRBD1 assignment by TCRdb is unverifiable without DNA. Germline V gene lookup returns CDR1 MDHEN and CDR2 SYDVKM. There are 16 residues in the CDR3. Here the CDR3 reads CASSPGQGNSNYGYTF.

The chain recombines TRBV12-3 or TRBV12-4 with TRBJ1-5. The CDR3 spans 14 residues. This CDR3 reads CASSLMRGNQPQHF.